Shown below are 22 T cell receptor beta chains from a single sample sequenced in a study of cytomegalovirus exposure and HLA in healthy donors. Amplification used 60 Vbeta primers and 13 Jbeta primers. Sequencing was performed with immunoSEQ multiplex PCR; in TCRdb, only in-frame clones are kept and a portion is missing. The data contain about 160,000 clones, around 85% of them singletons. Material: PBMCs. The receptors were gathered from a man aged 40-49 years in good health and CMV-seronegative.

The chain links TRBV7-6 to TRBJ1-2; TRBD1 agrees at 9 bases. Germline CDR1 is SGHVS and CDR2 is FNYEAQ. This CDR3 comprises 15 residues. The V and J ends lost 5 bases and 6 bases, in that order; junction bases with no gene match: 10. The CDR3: CASSTILTGGDGYTF. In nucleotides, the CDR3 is TGTGCCAGCAGCACTATTCTGACAGGGGGGGATGGCTACACCTTC.

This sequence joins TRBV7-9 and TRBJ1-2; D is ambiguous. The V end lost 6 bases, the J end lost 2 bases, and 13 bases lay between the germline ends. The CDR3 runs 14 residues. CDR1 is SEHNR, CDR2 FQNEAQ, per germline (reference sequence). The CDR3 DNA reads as TGTGCCAGCAGGCCCTCGGGCGGGAACTATGGCTACACCTTC. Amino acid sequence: CASRPSGGNYGYTF.

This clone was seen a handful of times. CDR3 in amino acids: CASKGGVGQTDTQYF. CDR3 sequence (DNA): TGTGCCAGCAAGGGTGGGGTGGGACAAACAGATACGCAGTATTTT. The chain combines TRBV6-6 with TRBJ2-3; possible D gene TRBD1, 6 bases. V lost 7 bases, J lost 3 bases, and 17 bases lay in between. Germline CDR1 is MNHNY and CDR2 is SVGAGI (reference sequence). CDR3 length equals 15 residues.

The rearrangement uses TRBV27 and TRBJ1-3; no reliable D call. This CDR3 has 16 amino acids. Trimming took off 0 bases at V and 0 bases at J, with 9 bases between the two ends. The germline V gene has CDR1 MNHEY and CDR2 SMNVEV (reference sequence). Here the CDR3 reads CASSLSQPSSGNTIYF. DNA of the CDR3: TGTGCCAGCAGTTTATCACAGCCCAGCTCTGGAAACACCATATATTTT.

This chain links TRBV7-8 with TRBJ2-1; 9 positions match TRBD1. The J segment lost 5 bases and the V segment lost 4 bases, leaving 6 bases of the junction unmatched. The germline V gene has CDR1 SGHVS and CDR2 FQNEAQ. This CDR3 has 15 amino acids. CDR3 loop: CASSWTGARNNEQFF. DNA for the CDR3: TGTGCCAGCAGCTGGACAGGGGCCAGGAACAATGAGCAGTTCTTC.

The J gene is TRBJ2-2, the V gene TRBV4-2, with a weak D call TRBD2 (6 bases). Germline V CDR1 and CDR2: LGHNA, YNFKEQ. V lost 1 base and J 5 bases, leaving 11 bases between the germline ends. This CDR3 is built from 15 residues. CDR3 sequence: CASSQGLGGTGELFF. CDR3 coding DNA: TGTGCCAGCAGCCAAGGGCTAGGAGGGACCGGGGAGCTGTTTTTT.

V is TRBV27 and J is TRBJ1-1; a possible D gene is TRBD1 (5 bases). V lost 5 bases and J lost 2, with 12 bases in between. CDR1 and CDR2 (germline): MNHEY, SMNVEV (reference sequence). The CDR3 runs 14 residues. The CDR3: CASSHPGLNTEAFF. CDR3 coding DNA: TGTGCCAGCAGTCACCCGGGACTTAACACTGAAGCTTTCTTT.

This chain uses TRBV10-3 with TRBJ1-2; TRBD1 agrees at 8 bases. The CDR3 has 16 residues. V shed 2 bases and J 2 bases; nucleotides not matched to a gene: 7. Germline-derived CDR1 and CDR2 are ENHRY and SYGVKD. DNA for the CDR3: TGTGCCATCAGTGAGGGATTGGACAGGGAAAACTATGGCTACACCTTC. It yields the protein CAISEGLDRENYGYTF.

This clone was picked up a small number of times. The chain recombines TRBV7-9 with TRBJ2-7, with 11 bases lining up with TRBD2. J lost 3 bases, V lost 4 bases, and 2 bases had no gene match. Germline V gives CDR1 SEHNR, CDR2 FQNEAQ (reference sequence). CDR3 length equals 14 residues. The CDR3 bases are TGTGCCAGCAGCTCCGGGACTAGCGGCTACGAGCAGTACTTC. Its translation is CASSSGTSGYEQYF.

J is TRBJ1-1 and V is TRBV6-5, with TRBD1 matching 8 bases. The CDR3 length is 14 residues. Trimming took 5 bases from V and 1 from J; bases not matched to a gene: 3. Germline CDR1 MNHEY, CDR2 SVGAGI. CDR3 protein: CASSRTGGNTEAFF. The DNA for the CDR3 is TGTGCCAGCAGTCGAACAGGGGGGAACACTGAAGCTTTCTTT.

This CDR3 is CASSLMRGGTDTQYF. CDR3 DNA sequence: TGTGCCAGCAGCTTGATGCGGGGGGGCACAGATACGCAGTATTTT. The chain carries TRBV5-4 and TRBJ2-3; 8 bases align to TRBD2. J was trimmed by 1 base and V by 1 base; bases with no gene match: 2. Looked up from germline, CDR1 is SGHNT and CDR2 is YYREEE (reference sequence). CDR3 length: 15 residues.

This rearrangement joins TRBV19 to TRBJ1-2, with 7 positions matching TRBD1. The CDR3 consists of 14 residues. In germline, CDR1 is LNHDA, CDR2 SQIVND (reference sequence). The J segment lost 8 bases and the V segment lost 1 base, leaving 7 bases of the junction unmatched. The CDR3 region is CASSIGTGRTGYTF. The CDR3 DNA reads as TGTGCCAGTAGTATAGGGACAGGAAGGACCGGCTACACCTTC.

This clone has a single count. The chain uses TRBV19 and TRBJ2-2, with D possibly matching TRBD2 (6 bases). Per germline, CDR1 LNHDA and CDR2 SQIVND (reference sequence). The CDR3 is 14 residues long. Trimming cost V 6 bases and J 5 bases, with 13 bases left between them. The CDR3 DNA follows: TGTGCCAGTAGCGCGGGGTGGAGGACCGGGGAGCTGTTTTTT. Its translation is CASSAGWRTGELFF.

CDR3 sequence: CASSSRQGGETGANVLTF. The DNA of the CDR3 is TGTGCCAGCAGCTCCCGACAGGGCGGGGAGACTGGGGCCAACGTCCTGACTTTC. The chain recombines TRBV11-3 with TRBJ2-6; D is perhaps TRBD1 (7 bases). V was clipped by 4 bases and J by 2 bases, with 18 bases between them. The germline V gene encodes CDR1 SGHNT and CDR2 YENEEA. The CDR3 loop spans 18 amino acids.

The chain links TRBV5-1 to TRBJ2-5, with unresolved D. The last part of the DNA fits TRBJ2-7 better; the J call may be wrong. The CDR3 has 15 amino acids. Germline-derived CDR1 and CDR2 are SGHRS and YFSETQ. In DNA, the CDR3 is TGCGCCAGCAGCTTGAGCCCGTATAGCCCCTACGAGCAGTACTTC. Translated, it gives CASSLSPYSPYEQYF.

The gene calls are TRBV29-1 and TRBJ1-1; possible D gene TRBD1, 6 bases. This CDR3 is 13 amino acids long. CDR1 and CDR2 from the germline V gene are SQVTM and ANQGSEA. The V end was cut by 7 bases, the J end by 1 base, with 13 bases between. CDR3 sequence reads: CSATSTGNTEAFF. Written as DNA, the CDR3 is TGCAGCGCTACTTCGACAGGGAACACTGAAGCTTTCTTT.

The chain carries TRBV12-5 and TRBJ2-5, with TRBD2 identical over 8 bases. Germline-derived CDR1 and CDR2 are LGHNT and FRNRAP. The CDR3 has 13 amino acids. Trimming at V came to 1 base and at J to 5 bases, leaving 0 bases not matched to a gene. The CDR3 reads CASGLGGGETQYF. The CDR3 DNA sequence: TGTGCTAGTGGTTTGGGCGGGGGGGAGACCCAGTACTTC. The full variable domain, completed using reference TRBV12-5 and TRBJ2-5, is DARVTQTPRHKVTEMGQEVTMRCQPILGHNTVFWYRQTMMQGLELLAYFRNRAPLDDSGMPKDRFSAEMPDATLATLKIQPSEPRDSAVYFCASGLGGGETQYFGPGTRLLVL.

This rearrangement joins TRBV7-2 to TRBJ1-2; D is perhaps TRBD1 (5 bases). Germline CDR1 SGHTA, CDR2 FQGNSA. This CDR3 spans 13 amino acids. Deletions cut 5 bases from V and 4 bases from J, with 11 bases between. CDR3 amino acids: CASSPPQGYGYTF. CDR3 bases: TGTGCCAGCAGCCCACCGCAGGGCTATGGCTACACCTTC.

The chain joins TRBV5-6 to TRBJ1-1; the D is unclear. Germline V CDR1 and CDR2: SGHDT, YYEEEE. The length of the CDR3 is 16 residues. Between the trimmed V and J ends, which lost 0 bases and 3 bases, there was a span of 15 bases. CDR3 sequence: CASSLAAAIGDTEAFF. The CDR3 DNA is TGTGCCAGCAGCTTGGCCGCGGCTATCGGGGACACTGAAGCTTTCTTT.

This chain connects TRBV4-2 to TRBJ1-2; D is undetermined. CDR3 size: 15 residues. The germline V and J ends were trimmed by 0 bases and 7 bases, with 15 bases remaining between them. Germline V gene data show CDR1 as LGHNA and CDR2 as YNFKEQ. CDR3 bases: TGTGCCAGCAGCCAAGAATTACGGACTCATTCTGGCTACACCTTC. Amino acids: CASSQELRTHSGYTF.

As DNA, the CDR3 is TGCGCCAGCAGCTTGGACCCCGCCGCGGGGTTAGTGAACGAGCAGTACTTC. Protein sequence: CASSLDPAAGLVNEQYF. J is TRBJ2-7 and V is TRBV5-1, with D possibly matching TRBD2 (6 bases). CDR1 SGHRS and CDR2 YFSETQ come from the germline V gene. The CDR3 covers 17 residues. Trimming removed 0 bases from V and 5 bases from J, with 21 bases in between.

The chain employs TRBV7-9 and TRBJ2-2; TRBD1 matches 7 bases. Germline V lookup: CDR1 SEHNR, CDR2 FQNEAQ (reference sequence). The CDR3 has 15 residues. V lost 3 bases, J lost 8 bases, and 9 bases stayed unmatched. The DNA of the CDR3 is TGTGCCAGCAGCTTCGCGAGGGGGCGATTGGGGGAGCTGTTTTTT. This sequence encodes CASSFARGRLGELFF.